This T cell receptor (beta chain) was sequenced in a study of beta chain features in type 1 diabetes. Expressed TCRB transcripts were sequenced after all isolated RNA was converted to cDNA. Sequenced by immunoSEQ multiplex PCR; TCRdb stores in-frame clones only, minus some. Of 120,000 or so clones listed, over 15% were seen once; the top ten hold roughly 2.5%. At least ten counts were recorded for this clone. Its antigen remains unknown. Between the trimmed V and J ends, which lost 5 bases and 8 bases, there was a span of 7 bases. The CDR3 length is 11 residues. Germline V gene data show CDR1 as PRHDT and CDR2 as FYEKMQ (reference sequence). Study-wide findings and caveats: All four CD4+ subsets of Type 1 diabetes patients contained TCRB CDR3s that were moderately but significantly shorter.

The source is a man aged 25-45 years with type 1 diabetes. The chain couples TRBV13 to TRBJ2-1; D uncertain. The sample comprised central memory CD4+ T cells from blood. This CDR3 reads CASSLRHEQFF. The DNA for the CDR3 is TGTGCCAGCAGCCTACGACATGAGCAGTTCTTC.